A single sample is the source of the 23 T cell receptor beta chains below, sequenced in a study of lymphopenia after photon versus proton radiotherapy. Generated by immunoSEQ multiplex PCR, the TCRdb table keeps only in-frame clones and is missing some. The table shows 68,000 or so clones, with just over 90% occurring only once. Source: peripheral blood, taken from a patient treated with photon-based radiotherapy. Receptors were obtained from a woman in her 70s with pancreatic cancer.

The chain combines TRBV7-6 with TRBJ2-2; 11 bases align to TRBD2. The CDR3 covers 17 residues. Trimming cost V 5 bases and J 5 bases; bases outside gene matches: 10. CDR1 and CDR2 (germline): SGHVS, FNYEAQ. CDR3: CASSRGGSGRVTGELFF. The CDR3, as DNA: TGTGCCAGCAGCCGAGGCGGTAGCGGGAGGGTTACCGGGGAGCTGTTTTTT.

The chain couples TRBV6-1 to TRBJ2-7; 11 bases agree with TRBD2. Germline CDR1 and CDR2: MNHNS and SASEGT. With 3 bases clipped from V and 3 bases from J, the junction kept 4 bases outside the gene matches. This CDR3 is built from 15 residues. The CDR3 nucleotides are TGTGCCAGCAGTGATGGGCTAGCGGGGGGCTACGAGCAGTACTTC. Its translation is CASSDGLAGGYEQYF.

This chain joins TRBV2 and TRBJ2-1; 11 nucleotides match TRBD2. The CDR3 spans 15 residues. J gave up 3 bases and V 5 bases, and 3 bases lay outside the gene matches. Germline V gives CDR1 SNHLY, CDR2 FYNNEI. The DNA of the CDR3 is TGTGCCAGCAGTCCCCTAGCGGGAGGCTACAATGAGCAGTTCTTC. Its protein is CASSPLAGGYNEQFF.

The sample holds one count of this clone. The CDR3 DNA reads as TGTGCCAGCAGTGAAGCTGACAGGGGTGGTAGCTATGGCTACACCTTC. Translated, it gives CASSEADRGGSYGYTF. The chain uses TRBV6-1 and TRBJ1-2; 8 bases match TRBD1. Trimming removed 0 bases from V and 4 bases from J; junction bases left unmatched: 7. This CDR3 has 16 residues. Germline V gene sequence: CDR1 MNHNS, CDR2 SASEGT.

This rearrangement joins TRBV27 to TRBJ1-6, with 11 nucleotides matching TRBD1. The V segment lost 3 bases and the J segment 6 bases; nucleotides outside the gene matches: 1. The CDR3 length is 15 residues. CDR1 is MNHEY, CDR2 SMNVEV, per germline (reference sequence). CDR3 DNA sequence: TGTGCCAGCAGTTTCGGGACAGGGGGTAATTCACCCCTCCACTTT. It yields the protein CASSFGTGGNSPLHF.

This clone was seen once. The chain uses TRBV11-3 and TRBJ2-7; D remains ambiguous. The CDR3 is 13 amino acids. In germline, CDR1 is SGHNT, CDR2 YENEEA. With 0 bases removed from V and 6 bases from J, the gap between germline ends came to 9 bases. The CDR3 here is CASSLEQYSEQYF. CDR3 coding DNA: TGTGCCAGCAGCTTAGAGCAGTACTCCGAGCAGTACTTC.

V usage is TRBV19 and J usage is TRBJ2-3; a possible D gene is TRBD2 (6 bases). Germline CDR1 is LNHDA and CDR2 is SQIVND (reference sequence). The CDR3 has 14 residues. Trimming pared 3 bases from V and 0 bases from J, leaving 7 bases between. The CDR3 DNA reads TGTGCCAGTAGTATGGGGGGTAGCACAGATACGCAGTATTTT. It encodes CASSMGGSTDTQYF.

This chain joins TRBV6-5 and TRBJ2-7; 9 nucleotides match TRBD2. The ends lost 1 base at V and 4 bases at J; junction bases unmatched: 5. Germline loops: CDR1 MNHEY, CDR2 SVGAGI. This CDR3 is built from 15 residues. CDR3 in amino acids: CASSYLTSGNYEQYF. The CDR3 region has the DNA TGTGCCAGCAGTTACTTGACTAGCGGAAATTACGAGCAGTACTTC.

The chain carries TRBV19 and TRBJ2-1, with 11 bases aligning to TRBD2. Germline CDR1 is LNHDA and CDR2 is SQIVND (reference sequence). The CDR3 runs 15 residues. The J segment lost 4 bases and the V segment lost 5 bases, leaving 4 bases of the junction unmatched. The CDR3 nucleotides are TGTGCCAGTAGTCATCTAGCGGGAGGATACAATGAGCAGTTCTTC. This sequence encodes CASSHLAGGYNEQFF.

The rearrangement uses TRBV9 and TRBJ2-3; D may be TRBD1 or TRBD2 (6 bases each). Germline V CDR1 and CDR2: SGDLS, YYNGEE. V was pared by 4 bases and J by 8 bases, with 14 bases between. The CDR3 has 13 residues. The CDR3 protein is CASSNRGPGTQYF. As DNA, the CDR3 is TGTGCCAGCAGCAACCGGGGGCCCGGTACGCAGTATTTT.

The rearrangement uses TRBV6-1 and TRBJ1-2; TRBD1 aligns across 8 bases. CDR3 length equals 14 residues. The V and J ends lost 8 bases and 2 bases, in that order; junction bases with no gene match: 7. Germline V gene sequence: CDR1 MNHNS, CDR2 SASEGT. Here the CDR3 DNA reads TGTGCCAGCCATCGGGACAGGCTGAACTATGGCTACACCTTC. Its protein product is CASHRDRLNYGYTF.

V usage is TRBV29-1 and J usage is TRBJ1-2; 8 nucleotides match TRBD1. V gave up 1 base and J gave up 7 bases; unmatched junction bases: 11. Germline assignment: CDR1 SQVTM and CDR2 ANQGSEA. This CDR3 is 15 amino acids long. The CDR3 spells CSVEGLPGQVSGYTF. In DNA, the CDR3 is TGCAGCGTTGAAGGGCTTCCGGGACAGGTTTCTGGCTACACCTTC.

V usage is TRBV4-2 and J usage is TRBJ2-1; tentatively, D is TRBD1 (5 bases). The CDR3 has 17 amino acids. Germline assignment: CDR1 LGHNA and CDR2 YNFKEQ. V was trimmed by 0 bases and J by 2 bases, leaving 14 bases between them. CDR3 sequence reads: CASSQDLGLPTYNEQFF. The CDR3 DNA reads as TGTGCCAGCAGCCAAGATCTGGGGCTACCCACCTACAATGAGCAGTTCTTC.

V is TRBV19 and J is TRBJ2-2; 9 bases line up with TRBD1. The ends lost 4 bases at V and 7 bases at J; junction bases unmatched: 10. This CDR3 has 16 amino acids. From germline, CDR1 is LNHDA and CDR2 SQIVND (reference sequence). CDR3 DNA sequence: TGTGCCAGTAGTACTTTCCCGGGACAGGGATTCGGGGAGCTGTTTTTT. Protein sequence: CASSTFPGQGFGELFF. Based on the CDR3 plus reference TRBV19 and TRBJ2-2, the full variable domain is DGGITQSPKYLFRKEGQNVTLSCEQNLNHDAMYWYRQDPGQGLRLIYYSQIVNDFQKGDIAEGYSVSREKKESFPLTVTSAQKNPTAFYLCASSTFPGQGFGELFFGEGSRLTVL.

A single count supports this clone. CDR3 sequence: CATSPRANEKLFF. The CDR3 DNA reads as TGTGCCACCAGTCCTAGGGCTAATGAAAAACTGTTTTTT. The chain links TRBV15 to TRBJ1-4; D not resolved. V was pared by 6 bases and J by 3 bases, with 8 bases between. The CDR3 totals 13 residues. CDR1 and CDR2 (germline): LNHNV, YYDKDF (reference sequence).

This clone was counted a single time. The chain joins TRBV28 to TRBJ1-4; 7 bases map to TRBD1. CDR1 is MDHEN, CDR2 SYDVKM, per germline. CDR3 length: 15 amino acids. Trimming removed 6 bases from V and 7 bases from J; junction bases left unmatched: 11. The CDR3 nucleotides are TGTGCCAGCAGCTCCCCTGAGGGGGCGCTTGAAAAACTGTTTTTT. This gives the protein CASSSPEGALEKLFF.

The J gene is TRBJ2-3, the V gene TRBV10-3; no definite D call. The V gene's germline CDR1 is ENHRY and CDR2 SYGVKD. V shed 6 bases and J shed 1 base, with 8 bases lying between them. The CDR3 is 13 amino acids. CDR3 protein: CAISPRGTDTQYF. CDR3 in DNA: TGTGCCATCAGCCCTAGGGGCACAGATACGCAGTATTTT.

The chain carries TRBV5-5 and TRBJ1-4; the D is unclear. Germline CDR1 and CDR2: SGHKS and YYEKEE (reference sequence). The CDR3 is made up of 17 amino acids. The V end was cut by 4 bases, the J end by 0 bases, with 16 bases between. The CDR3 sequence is CASSPFLGRATNEKLFF. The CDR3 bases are TGTGCCAGCAGCCCTTTCCTGGGTCGGGCAACTAATGAAAAACTGTTTTTT.

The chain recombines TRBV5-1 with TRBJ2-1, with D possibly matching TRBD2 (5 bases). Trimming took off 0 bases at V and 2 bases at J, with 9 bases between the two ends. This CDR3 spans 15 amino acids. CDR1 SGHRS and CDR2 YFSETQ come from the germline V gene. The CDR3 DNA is TGCGCCAGCAGCTTGGGAGGGAACGCCTACAATGAGCAGTTCTTC. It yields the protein CASSLGGNAYNEQFF.

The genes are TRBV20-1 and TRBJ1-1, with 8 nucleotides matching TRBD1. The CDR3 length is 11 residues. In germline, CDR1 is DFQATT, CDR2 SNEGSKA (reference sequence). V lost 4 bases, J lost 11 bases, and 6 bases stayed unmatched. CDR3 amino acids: CSANQGARAFF. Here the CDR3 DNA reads TGCAGTGCTAATCAGGGGGCGAGGGCTTTCTTT.

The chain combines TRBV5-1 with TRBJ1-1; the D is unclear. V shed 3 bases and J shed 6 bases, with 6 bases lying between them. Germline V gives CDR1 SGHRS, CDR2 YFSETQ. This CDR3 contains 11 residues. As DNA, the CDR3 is TGCGCCAGCAGCTCGACGGCTGAAGCTTTCTTT. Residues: CASSSTAEAFF.

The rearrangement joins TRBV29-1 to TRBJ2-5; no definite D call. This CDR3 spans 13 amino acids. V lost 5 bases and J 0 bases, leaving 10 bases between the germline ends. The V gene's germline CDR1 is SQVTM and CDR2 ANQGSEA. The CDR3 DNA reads TGCAGCGTTAAGGGCCCCAACCAAGAGACCCAGTACTTC. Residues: CSVKGPNQETQYF.

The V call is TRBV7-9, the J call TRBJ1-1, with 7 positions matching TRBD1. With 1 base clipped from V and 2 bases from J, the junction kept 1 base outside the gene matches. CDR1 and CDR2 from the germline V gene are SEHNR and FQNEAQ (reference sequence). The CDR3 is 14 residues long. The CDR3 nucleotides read TGTGCCAGCAGCTTAGGAGGGGGCAACACTGAAGCTTTCTTT. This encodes CASSLGGGNTEAFF.